Below, 3 T cell receptor beta chains from the same sample are listed, as sequenced in a study of CD8+ T cells in alopecia areata. Sequencing used cDNA as its template, made by extracting RNA and reverse transcribing it. Libraries were prepared by immunoSEQ multiplex PCR; TCRdb keeps only in-frame clonotypes and omits some of them. The data show 150,000 to 200,000 clones, about 60% seen once. The treatment was: oral pan-JAK inhibitor, 5-10 mg twice daily. The specimen comprised CD8+ T cells sorted from blood, sampled at week 24, from a patient treated with tofacitinib. These receptors all stem from a human donor with alopecia areata.

J is TRBJ2-6 and V is TRBV7-9, with D maybe TRBD2 (6 bases). There are 18 residues in the CDR3. Trimming stripped 6 bases from V and 0 bases from J, with 18 bases between. Germline V CDR1 and CDR2: SEHNR, FQNEAQ (reference sequence). CDR3 in amino acids: CASSSDSGRYSGANVLTF. In DNA, the CDR3 is TGTGCCAGCAGTTCGGATAGCGGTCGATACTCTGGGGCCAACGTCCTGACTTTC.

The chain combines TRBV4-1 with TRBJ1-5; D unclear. Germline CDR1 is MGHRA and CDR2 is YSYEKL. Trimming left V 1 base short and J 0 bases short, with 4 bases between. The CDR3 contains 14 residues. CDR3 loop: CASSQVLSNQPQHF. CDR3 DNA: TGCGCCAGCAGCCAAGTTCTTAGCAATCAGCCCCAGCATTTT.

This rearrangement joins TRBV30 to TRBJ1-1; the D gene is possibly TRBD1 (6 bases). CDR3 length: 16 amino acids. In germline, CDR1 is GTSNPN, CDR2 SVGIG (reference sequence). The V end was cut by 4 bases, the J end by 3 bases, with 21 bases between. CDR3 sequence: CAWISRDTGLYTEAFF. The CDR3 DNA reads as TGTGCCTGGATATCCCGGGACACGGGCTTGTACACTGAAGCTTTCTTT. Complete variable domain (other parts from reference TRBV30 and TRBJ1-1): SQTIHQWPATLVQPVGSPLSLECTVEGTSNPNLYWYRQAAGRGLQLLFYSVGIGQISSEVPQNLSASRPQDRQFILSSKKLLLSDSGFYLCAWISRDTGLYTEAFFGQGTRLTVV.